The 27 T cell receptor beta chains reported below all come from one sample, sequenced in a study of human versus mouse CDR3 diversity and MHC coevolution. The method was immunoSEQ multiplex PCR; TCRdb's version includes in-frame clones alone and lacks a portion of them. The sample shows roughly 86,000 clones, 80% to 95% of them seen only once. The material sequenced was naive CD4+ T cells from blood. Subset here: CD45RO-negative CD62L-positive naive CD4 T cells. These receptors were collected from a person aged 30-70 years in good health.

In its sample, this clone was seen once. The chain combines TRBV19 with TRBJ2-7, with 10 bases matching TRBD2. Germline-derived CDR1 and CDR2 are LNHDA and SQIVND (reference sequence). The CDR3 loop spans 17 amino acids. The V and J ends lost 1 base and 3 bases, in that order; junction bases with no gene match: 9. The CDR3 nucleotides are TGTGCCAGTAGTATAGGGCCCATAGCGGGAGGTTACTACGAGCAGTACTTC. This translates into CASSIGPIAGGYYEQYF.

This clone appeared once. This chain joins TRBV30 and TRBJ2-3; perhaps TRBD2 as D (6 bases). Trimming cost V 2 bases and J 5 bases, with 11 bases left between them. Germline V gene lookup returns CDR1 GTSNPN and CDR2 SVGIG (reference sequence). The CDR3 covers 13 residues. The CDR3 region has the DNA TGTGCCTGGAGTCTTGGGGGAGGAGATACGCAGTATTTT. Its translation is CAWSLGGGDTQYF.

The chain couples TRBV5-4 to TRBJ2-7; TRBD1 matches 8 bases. Germline lookup yields CDR1 SGHNT and CDR2 YYREEE (reference sequence). V lost 3 bases to trimming and J lost 6 bases; unmatched junction nucleotides: 8. The CDR3 consists of 14 residues. DNA for the CDR3: TGTGCCAGCAGCTGGAAGGACAGGGAAGGCGAGCAGTACTTC. It translates to CASSWKDREGEQYF.

This chain connects TRBV7-3 to TRBJ1-1, with 9 nucleotides matching TRBD1. V dropped 5 bases and J dropped 4; count of bases not matched to a gene: 2. Germline V lookup: CDR1 SGHTA, CDR2 FQGTGA. The CDR3 runs to 13 residues. The CDR3 here is CASSQGQGTEAFF. CDR3 DNA sequence: TGTGCCAGCAGCCAGGGACAGGGCACTGAAGCTTTCTTT.

The V and J genes are TRBV30 and TRBJ1-1; possibly TRBD1 for D (5 bases). The V end was cut by 0 bases, the J end by 4 bases, with 9 bases between. Germline CDR1 and CDR2: GTSNPN and SVGIG (reference sequence). The CDR3 runs 13 residues. The CDR3 nucleotides read TGTGCCTGGAGTGTAGTGGGGGGCACTGAAGCTTTCTTT. Protein sequence: CAWSVVGGTEAFF.

The genes are TRBV12-5 and TRBJ2-1; 7 nucleotides align to TRBD2. This CDR3 is built from 16 residues. Germline CDR1 LGHNT, CDR2 FRNRAP. Trimming removed 2 bases from V and 6 bases from J; junction bases left unmatched: 10. CDR3 DNA: TGTGCTAGTGGTTTGCAGATAGCGGGTCGAGGCAATGAGCAGTTCTTC. The encoded protein is CASGLQIAGRGNEQFF.

V gene TRBV6-5 combines with J gene TRBJ1-2; D is undetermined. Looked up from germline, CDR1 is MNHEY and CDR2 is SVGAGI. V lost 5 bases and J 7 bases, leaving 14 bases between the germline ends. This CDR3 region has 13 residues. CDR3 sequence: CASSDGPAAGYTF. The CDR3 bases are TGTGCCAGCAGTGATGGGCCGGCAGCTGGCTACACCTTC.

This chain joins TRBV6-4 and TRBJ1-6; 8 bases are shared with TRBD1. This CDR3 region has 14 residues. J was trimmed by 7 bases and V by 5 bases; bases with no gene match: 4. Germline lookup yields CDR1 MRHNA and CDR2 SNTAGT. CDR3 sequence reads: CASSHGQGNSPLHF. The CDR3 DNA follows: TGTGCCAGCAGTCACGGACAGGGCAATTCACCCCTCCACTTT.

This clone was counted a few times. This chain connects TRBV5-4 to TRBJ2-2, with 10 bases lining up with TRBD1. The CDR3 sequence is 14 residues long. Germline assignment: CDR1 SGHNT and CDR2 YYREEE (reference sequence). The V and J ends lost 7 bases and 5 bases, in that order; junction bases with no gene match: 5. This CDR3 reads CASGTGVRTGELFF. The CDR3 DNA reads as TGTGCCAGCGGGACAGGGGTGAGGACCGGGGAGCTGTTTTTT.

This clone appeared a single time. The chain employs TRBV7-9 and TRBJ1-2; D ambiguous. Trimming took off 2 bases at V and 2 bases at J, with 12 bases between the two ends. This CDR3 is built from 15 residues. The germline CDR1 and CDR2 sequences are SEHNR and FQNEAQ (reference sequence). The CDR3 DNA sequence: TGTGCCAGCAGCTTAATGGGAGACGGCAACTATGGCTACACCTTC. It is translated as CASSLMGDGNYGYTF.

The chain joins TRBV28 to TRBJ1-5; D uncertain. The V end lost 6 bases, the J end lost 2 bases, and 14 bases lay between the germline ends. CDR1 and CDR2 (germline): MDHEN, SYDVKM. CDR3 length: 15 residues. The chain's CDR3 is CASRGGPGRNQPQHF. CDR3 coding DNA: TGTGCCAGCAGGGGAGGGCCCGGGCGCAATCAGCCCCAGCATTTT.

V and J are TRBV5-1 and TRBJ2-7, with D tentatively TRBD1 (5 bases). CDR1 and CDR2 (germline): SGHRS, YFSETQ. V lost 0 bases, J lost 0 bases, and 7 bases lay in between. This CDR3 has 14 residues. In nucleotides, the CDR3 is TGCGCCAGCAGCTTGGTTACAGGCTCCTACGAGCAGTACTTC. The encoded protein is CASSLVTGSYEQYF.

The genes are TRBV5-1 and TRBJ1-2, with 9 positions matching TRBD1. The V and J ends lost 3 bases and 4 bases, in that order; junction bases with no gene match: 1. The CDR3 spans 13 residues. Looked up from germline, CDR1 is SGHRS and CDR2 is YFSETQ. Written as DNA, the CDR3 is TGCGCCAGCAGCTCGGACAGGGGCTATGGCTACACCTTC. This translates into CASSSDRGYGYTF.

The V gene is TRBV11-1, the J gene TRBJ2-1; no clear D. The CDR3 consists of 15 residues. Looked up from germline, CDR1 is SGHAT and CDR2 is FQDESV (reference sequence). Trimming took off 5 bases at V and 0 bases at J, with 11 bases between the two ends. The CDR3 bases are TGTGCCAGCAGCCGGAACAGTTACTCCTACAATGAGCAGTTCTTC. It yields the protein CASSRNSYSYNEQFF.

The chain links TRBV11-2 to TRBJ1-2, with 7 positions matching TRBD1. J gave up 2 bases and V 5 bases, and 2 bases lay outside the gene matches. This CDR3 comprises 13 residues. CDR1 and CDR2 from the germline V gene are SGHAT and FQNNGV. This CDR3 reads CASSPGQNYGYTF. The CDR3 DNA reads TGTGCCAGCAGCCCGGGACAGAACTATGGCTACACCTTC.

The genes are TRBV7-3 and TRBJ2-1; 8 bases align to TRBD2. The length of the CDR3 is 15 residues. Germline V gene lookup returns CDR1 SGHTA and CDR2 FQGTGA. J was trimmed by 4 bases and V by 5 bases; bases with no gene match: 7. The CDR3 DNA reads TGTGCCAGCAGCCTTGGACTAGCAGAGTACAATGAGCAGTTCTTC. Residues: CASSLGLAEYNEQFF.

The rearrangement joins TRBV30 to TRBJ1-2; the D is unclear. The CDR3 contains 14 residues. The V and J ends lost 2 bases and 5 bases respectively, with 15 bases between them. Germline CDR1 reads GTSNPN; CDR2 reads SVGIG (reference sequence). Written as DNA, the CDR3 is TGTGCCTGGAGTTACGCACGAGCACGGTATGGCTACACCTTC. Its translation is CAWSYARARYGYTF.

V gene TRBV6-1 combines with J gene TRBJ2-1; 8 positions agree with TRBD2. CDR1 and CDR2 from the germline V gene are MNHNS and SASEGT. V lost 6 bases to trimming and J lost 4 bases; unmatched junction nucleotides: 5. The CDR3 runs 14 residues. As DNA, the CDR3 is TGTGCCAGCAGGTCTGCGGGAGGTTACAATGAGCAGTTCTTC. Translated, it gives CASRSAGGYNEQFF.

This chain connects TRBV25-1 to TRBJ1-2; the D gene is possibly TRBD1 (6 bases). The CDR3 totals 14 residues. CDR1 is MGHDK and CDR2 is SYGVNS in the germline V gene. The V end was cut by 5 bases, the J end by 4 bases, with 14 bases between. The CDR3 sequence: CASSLGGQVYGYTF. The CDR3 DNA sequence: TGTGCCAGCAGTCTAGGGGGTCAAGTCTATGGCTACACCTTC.

The rearrangement links TRBV15 to TRBJ2-6; no clear D gene. V was pared by 0 bases and J by 0 bases, with 6 bases between. CDR3 size: 16 residues. CDR1 is LNHNV and CDR2 is YYDKDF in the germline V gene (reference sequence). As DNA, the CDR3 is TGTGCCACCAGCAGAGATCGCGGCTCTGGGGCCAACGTCCTGACTTTC. It codes for CATSRDRGSGANVLTF.

The gene calls are TRBV15 and TRBJ2-7; D perhaps matches TRBD2 (6 bases). The CDR3 loop spans 16 amino acids. Germline V CDR1 and CDR2: LNHNV, YYDKDF (reference sequence). V was pared by 5 bases and J by 1 base, with 18 bases between. The CDR3: CATSPRLDETSYEQYF. CDR3 DNA sequence: TGTGCCACCAGCCCCCGACTAGACGAGACATCCTACGAGCAGTACTTC.

The rearrangement links TRBV6-5 to TRBJ1-2; D is ambiguous. Trimming left V 4 bases short and J 5 bases short, with 17 bases between. The CDR3 contains 15 residues. From germline, CDR1 is MNHEY and CDR2 SVGAGI. The CDR3 spells CASSSSWEGSYGYTF. The CDR3, as DNA: TGTGCCAGCAGTTCCTCTTGGGAGGGAAGTTATGGCTACACCTTC.

This clone was recorded a few times. V is TRBV7-8 and J is TRBJ2-7, with 9 bases identical to TRBD1. Germline-derived CDR1 and CDR2 are SGHVS and FQNEAQ. The V segment lost 3 bases and the J segment 3 bases; nucleotides outside the gene matches: 21. There are 20 residues in the CDR3. The CDR3 DNA reads as TGTGCCAGCAGCTTTCTCGGATGGAGAGACCCGGGACAGGGTGACTACGAGCAGTACTTC. Amino acids: CASSFLGWRDPGQGDYEQYF. Together with reference TRBV7-8 and TRBJ2-7, the CDR3 gives the full variable domain: GAGVSQSPRYKVAKRGQDVALRCDPISGHVSLFWYQQALGQGPEFLTYFQNEAQLDKSGLPSDRFFAERPEGSVSTLKIQRTQQEDSAVYLCASSFLGWRDPGQGDYEQYFGPGTRLTVT.

This clone was observed once. The chain links TRBV10-3 to TRBJ2-4; maybe TRBD2 (5 bases). The CDR3 is 18 residues long. V lost 0 bases and J lost 0, with 15 bases in between. Germline loops: CDR1 ENHRY, CDR2 SYGVKD. The CDR3 protein is CAISESMRADLAKNIQYF. The CDR3, as DNA: TGTGCCATCAGTGAGTCGATGAGGGCAGACCTAGCCAAAAACATTCAGTACTTC.

A single count supports this clone. V usage is TRBV18 and J usage is TRBJ2-6; D not certain. The CDR3 spans 20 residues. CDR1 and CDR2 (germline): KGHSH, LQKENI. V lost 6 bases and J 0 bases, leaving 24 bases between the germline ends. The CDR3 nucleotides read TGTGCCAGCTCCAAGATCTTGCAGGCACAAACGTCCTCTGGGGCCAACGTCCTGACTTTC. Protein: CASSKILQAQTSSGANVLTF.

The chain combines TRBV19 with TRBJ1-2; the match to TRBD1 covers 9 bases. The CDR3 spans 14 residues. The germline V gene has CDR1 LNHDA and CDR2 SQIVND (reference sequence). The ends lost 7 bases at V and 8 bases at J; junction bases unmatched: 11. The CDR3 coding sequence is TGTGCCAGTATTACCAATACAGGGGGCACCGGCTACACCTTC. This gives the protein CASITNTGGTGYTF.

V and J are TRBV28 and TRBJ2-5; 7 bases map to TRBD2. The J call could be wrong; TRBJ2-7 is a better fit for the DNA end. The CDR3 has 15 residues. Per germline, CDR1 MDHEN and CDR2 SYDVKM. CDR3: CASTSPTGGIYEQYF. The CDR3 DNA is TGTGCCAGCACCTCACCGACGGGAGGTATCTACGAGCAGTACTTC.